This T cell receptor (beta chain) was found in a study of technical replicates of blood from a handful of donors. Repertoires were generated with immunoSEQ multiplex PCR, while TCRdb's copy carries only in-frame clones and drops some. This sample has approximately 45,000 clones, with 95% to 97% found just once. This CDR3 is built from 14 residues. Germline V gene lookup returns CDR1 SGHKS and CDR2 YYEKEE (reference sequence). The germline V and J ends were trimmed by 1 base and 5 bases, with 10 bases remaining between them. The TCR was taken from a human donor in good health. This chain uses TRBV5-5 with TRBJ1-5; no clear D gene. Specimen: T cells isolated from PBMCs. In DNA, the CDR3 is TGTGCCAGCAGCTTGTTTTACACACATCAGCCCCAGCATTTT. Translating it yields CASSLFYTHQPQHF.